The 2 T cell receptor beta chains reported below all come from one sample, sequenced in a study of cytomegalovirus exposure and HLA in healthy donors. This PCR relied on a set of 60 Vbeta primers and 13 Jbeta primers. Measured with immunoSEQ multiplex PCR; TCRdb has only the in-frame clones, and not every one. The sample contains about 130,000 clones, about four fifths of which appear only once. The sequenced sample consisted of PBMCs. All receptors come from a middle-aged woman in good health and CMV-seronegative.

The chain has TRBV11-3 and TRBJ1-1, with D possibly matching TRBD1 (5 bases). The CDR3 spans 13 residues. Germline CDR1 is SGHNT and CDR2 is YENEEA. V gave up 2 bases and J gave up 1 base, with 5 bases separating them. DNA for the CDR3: TGTGCCAGCAGCTTACAGGGGAACACTGAAGCTTTCTTT. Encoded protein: CASSLQGNTEAFF.

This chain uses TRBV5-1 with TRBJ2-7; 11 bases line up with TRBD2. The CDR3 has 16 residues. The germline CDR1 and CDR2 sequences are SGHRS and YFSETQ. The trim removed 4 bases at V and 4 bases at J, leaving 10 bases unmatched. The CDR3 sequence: CASSRGLAGGPYEQYF. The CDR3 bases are TGCGCCAGCAGCCGCGGCCTAGCGGGGGGCCCGTACGAGCAGTACTTC.